These T cell receptor beta chains were read from a single sample in a study of T cell clonotyping in hematopoietic cell transplantation. The data were produced by immunoSEQ multiplex PCR, yet TCRdb's version contains in-frame clones alone and is incomplete. The data contain 4,400 or so clones, less than 85% of them singletons. Sequencing was performed on peripheral blood mononuclear cells, taken 100 days after allogeneic stem cell transplant. These receptors originate from a male patient between 45 and 60 years old who had an allogeneic stem cell transplant from an unrelated donor, so the T cells may come from the graft donor. Some clones in this sample may be carry-over from other donors' samples. The conserved cysteine and the conserved F or W are not part of the CDR3 here. Clone size is shown for a subset of rows, as once, few, many or a class of expanded clone.

clone size	V gene	J gene	CDR3 protein
.	TRBV27	TRBJ2-1	ASSLGQSYNEQF
.	TRBV6-5	TRBJ2-2	ASGRALFDRELF
.	TRBV11-2	TRBJ2-2	AIELRKGMAGELF
few	TRBV18	TRBJ2-2	ASQTGTGELF
.	TRBV18	TRBJ2-7	ASSPPGTYEQY
.	TRBV15	TRBJ1-1	ATSRERRSVSEAF
.	TRBV10-3	TRBJ1-2	ATYDRGGYGYT
.	TRBV2	TRBJ1-5	ASSLDRDQPQH
.	TRBV19	TRBJ2-5	ASSMSTGGGETQY
few	TRBV30	TRBJ2-5	AWSLADREGTQY
few	TRBV5-1	TRBJ1-2	ASREGEGYT
.	TRBV7-2	TRBJ2-2	ASSWNRESTGELF
.	TRBV6-6	TRBJ1-1	ASSFRDFEAF
few	TRBV2	TRBJ2-2	ASTLSASSNTGELF
.	TRBV7-2	TRBJ2-3	ASSLGTSGSTQY
.	TRBV11-2	TRBJ1-5	ASSLEAGYISTQH
.	TRBV29-1	TRBJ2-1	SVSDGSYNEQF
.	TRBV28	TRBJ2-7	ASFGTGSYEQY
once	TRBV10-3	TRBJ1-2	AISEFQGDYGYT
.	TRBV27	TRBJ2-7	ASFTTGTSKAYEQY
.	TRBV30	TRBJ1-1	AWKGAGTEAF
.	TRBV11-2	TRBJ2-7	ASSFGTSGGEAY
few	TRBV6-5	TRBJ2-5	ASSYFGGQETQY
.	TRBV28	TRBJ1-5	ASSGHFNQPQH
few	TRBV11-1	TRBJ2-1	ASSLAGGIVHEQF
.	TRBV29-1	TRBJ1-2	SAKPTENYGYT
.	TRBV30	TRBJ1-1	AWKPGTRTEAF
.	TRBV20-1	TRBJ2-1	SAILGTGWF
once	TRBV28	TRBJ1-5	ASSSDRGNMRGNQPQH
.	TRBV28	TRBJ1-3	ASKEQPSGNTIY
.	TRBV28	TRBJ1-2	ASRWQGANYGYT
.	TRBV5-4	TRBJ2-3	ASSLLPGQGSGTQY
.	TRBV10-3	TRBJ2-7	AIRRDSTYEQY
.	TRBV19	TRBJ2-1	ASKGRGGSSSYNEQF
.	TRBV18	TRBJ1-2	ASSHRDYGYT
.	TRBV6-5	TRBJ2-3	ASSSLTGSTDTQY
.	TRBV14	TRBJ1-2	ASSQAGVGYGYT